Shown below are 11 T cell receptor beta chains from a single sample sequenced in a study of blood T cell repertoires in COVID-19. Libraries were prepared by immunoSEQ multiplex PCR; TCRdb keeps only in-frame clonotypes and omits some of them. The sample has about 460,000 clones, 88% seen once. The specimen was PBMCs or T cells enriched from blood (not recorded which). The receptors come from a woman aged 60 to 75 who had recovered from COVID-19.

The CDR3 DNA reads as TGTGCCACCAGCAGAGATCAGGGACAGCCCCAGCATTTT. Translation: CATSRDQGQPQHF. This chain links TRBV15 with TRBJ1-5, with a possible D match to TRBD1 (5 bases). The V end lost 0 bases, the J end lost 7 bases, and 7 bases lay between the germline ends. CDR3 length: 13 amino acids. Germline-derived CDR1 and CDR2 are LNHNV and YYDKDF (reference sequence).

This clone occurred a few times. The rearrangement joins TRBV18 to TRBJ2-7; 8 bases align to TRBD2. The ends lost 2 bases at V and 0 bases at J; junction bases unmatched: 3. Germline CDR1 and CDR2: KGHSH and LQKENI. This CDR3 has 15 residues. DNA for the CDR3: TGTGCCAGCTCACCATATAGCGGGGTCTCCTACGAGCAGTACGTC. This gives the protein CASSPYSGVSYEQYV.

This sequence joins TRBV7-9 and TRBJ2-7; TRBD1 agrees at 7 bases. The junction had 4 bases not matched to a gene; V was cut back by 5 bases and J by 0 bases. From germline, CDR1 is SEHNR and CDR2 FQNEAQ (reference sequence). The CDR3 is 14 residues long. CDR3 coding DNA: TGTGCCAGCAGCCAGCCAGGGGGCTCCTACGAGCAGTACTTC. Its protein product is CASSQPGGSYEQYF. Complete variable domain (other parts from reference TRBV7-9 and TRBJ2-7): DTGVSQNPRHKITKRGQNVTFRCDPISEHNRLYWYRQTLGQGPEFLTYFQNEAQLEKSRLLSDRFSAERPKGSFSTLEIQRTEQGDSAMYLCASSQPGGSYEQYFGPGTRLTVT.

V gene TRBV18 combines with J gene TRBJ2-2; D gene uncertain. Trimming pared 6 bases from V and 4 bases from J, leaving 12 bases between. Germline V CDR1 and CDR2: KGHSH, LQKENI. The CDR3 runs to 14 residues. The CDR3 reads CASSLQKLTGELFF. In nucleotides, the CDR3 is TGTGCCAGCTCGTTACAGAAACTCACCGGGGAGCTGTTTTTT.

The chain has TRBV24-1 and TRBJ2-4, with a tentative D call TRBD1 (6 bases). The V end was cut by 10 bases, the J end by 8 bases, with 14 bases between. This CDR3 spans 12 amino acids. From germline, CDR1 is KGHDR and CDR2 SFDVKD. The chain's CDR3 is CATKDRRDIQYF. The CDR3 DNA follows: TGTGCCACTAAAGACAGGAGAGACATTCAGTACTTC.

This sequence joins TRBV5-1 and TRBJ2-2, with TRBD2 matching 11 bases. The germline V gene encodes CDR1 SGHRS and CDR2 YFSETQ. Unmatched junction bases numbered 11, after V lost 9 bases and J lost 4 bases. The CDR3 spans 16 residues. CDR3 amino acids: CATREQTSGVTGELFF. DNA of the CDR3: TGCGCCACTCGAGAACAGACTAGCGGGGTCACCGGGGAGCTGTTTTTT.

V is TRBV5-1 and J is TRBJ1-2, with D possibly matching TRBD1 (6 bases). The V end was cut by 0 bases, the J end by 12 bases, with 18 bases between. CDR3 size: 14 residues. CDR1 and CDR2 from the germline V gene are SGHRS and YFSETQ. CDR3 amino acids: CASSLEADSRVNTF. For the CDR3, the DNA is TGCGCCAGCAGCTTGGAAGCGGACAGCAGGGTGAACACCTTC.

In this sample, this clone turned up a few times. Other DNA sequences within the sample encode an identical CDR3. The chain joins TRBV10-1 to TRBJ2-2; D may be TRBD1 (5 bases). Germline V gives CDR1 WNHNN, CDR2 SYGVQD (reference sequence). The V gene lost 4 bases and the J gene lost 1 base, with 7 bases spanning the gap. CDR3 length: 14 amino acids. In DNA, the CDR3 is TGCGCCAGCAGTGCCGGACAGAACACCGGGGAGCTGTTTTTT. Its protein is CASSAGQNTGELFF.

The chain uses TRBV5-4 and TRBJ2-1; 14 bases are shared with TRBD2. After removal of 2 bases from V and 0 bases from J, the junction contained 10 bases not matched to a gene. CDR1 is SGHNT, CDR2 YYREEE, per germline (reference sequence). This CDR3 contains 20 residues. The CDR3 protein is CASSFDTGLAGAHSYNEQFF. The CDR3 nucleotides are TGTGCCAGCAGCTTCGATACGGGACTAGCGGGGGCGCACTCCTACAATGAGCAGTTCTTC.

In DNA form, the CDR3 reads TGTGCCAGCAGCCTCACTTGGGACACCTATGGCTACACCTTC. It codes for CASSLTWDTYGYTF. The V call is TRBV27, the J call TRBJ1-2, with D maybe TRBD1 (6 bases). Germline CDR1 reads MNHEY; CDR2 reads SMNVEV (reference sequence). The length of the CDR3 is 14 residues. V dropped 6 bases and J dropped 4 bases, with 15 bases sitting between them.

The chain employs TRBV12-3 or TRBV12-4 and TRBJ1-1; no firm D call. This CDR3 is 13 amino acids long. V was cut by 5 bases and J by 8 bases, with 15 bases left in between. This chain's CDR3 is CASSPSAGSEAFF. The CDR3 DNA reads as TGTGCCAGCAGTCCCTCCGCGGGGTCGGAAGCTTTCTTT.